These T cell receptor beta chains were read from a single sample in a study of Ad26.COV2.S vaccination and SARS-CoV-2 variants. The method was immunoSEQ multiplex PCR; TCRdb's version includes in-frame clones alone and lacks a portion of them. The sample carries roughly 140,000 clones, 75% to 90% recorded once. This sample comprised peripheral blood, obtained after recovery from COVID-19. All receptors derive from a human donor who had recovered from COVID-19. Each CDR3 is given with its conserved first and last residue. D genes are given only for firm matches. Size tells how often a clone was seen (once, few, many) or the class of an expanded clone, and some rows leave it out.

-	TRBV2	TRBJ1-1	-	TGTGCCAGCAGTGGGCTCATGCAGAACACTGAAGCTTTCTTT	CASSGLMQNTEAFF
-	TRBV28	TRBJ2-7	TRBD2	TGTGCCAGCAGTCCGGGGACTAGCGGCAACCACGAGCAGTACTTC	CASSPGTSGNHEQYF
few	TRBV18	TRBJ2-2	-	TGTGCCAGCTCACCGGCTCTTATCGCGAACACCGGGGAGCTGTTTTTT	CASSPALIANTGELFF
-	TRBV29-1	TRBJ1-1	-	TGCAGCGTTGGGTCGGGGGCGAACACTGAAGCTTTCTTT	CSVGSGANTEAFF
once	TRBV19	TRBJ2-7	TRBD1	TGTGCCAGTAGTCCTCGCGCCGGGACAGGATCCTACGAGCAGTACTTC	CASSPRAGTGSYEQYF
-	TRBV6-5	TRBJ1-5	-	TGTGCCAGCGGAGGCGGAATGAATCAGCCCCAGCATTTT	CASGGGMNQPQHF
-	TRBV4-1	TRBJ2-5	TRBD1	TGCGCCAGCAGCCAACTCCTCTGGGACAGCCGGTACTTC	CASSQLLWDSRYF
-	TRBV12-3/TRBV12-4	TRBJ1-5	-	TGTGCCAGCAGCCTCGGCCAGCCCCAGCATTTT	CASSLGQPQHF
few	TRBV12-5	TRBJ1-1	-	TGTGCTAGTGGTCTAGGGACCAAGGGGTGGACTGAAGCTTTCTTT	CASGLGTKGWTEAFF
-	TRBV28	TRBJ2-3	-	TGTGCCAGCAGTTTTTATGGTGTAACAAGCCTCACAGATACGCAGTATTTT	CASSFYGVTSLTDTQYF
-	TRBV7-2	TRBJ2-5	-	TGTGCCAGCAGCCCCCAACAGGGATCGGAGACCCAGTACTTC	CASSPQQGSETQYF
-	TRBV28	TRBJ2-3	TRBD1	TGTGCCAGCAGACCTCAGGGGGAGATGACAGATACGCAGTATTTT	CASRPQGEMTDTQYF
-	TRBV6-5	TRBJ2-6	-	TGTGCCAGCAGCCCCTTACAGAGGGGGGCCAACGTCCTGACTTTC	CASSPLQRGANVLTF
-	TRBV14	TRBJ1-1	-	TGTGCCAGCAGCCAAGTGCCCCACTGGGGGCAGAGGAACACTGAAGCTTTCTTT	CASSQVPHWGQRNTEAFF
once	TRBV7-7	TRBJ2-1	-	TGTGCTAGCAGCTTAGCCCTTCCCAGCCCCAATGAGCAGTTCTTC	CASSLALPSPNEQFF
-	TRBV7-9	TRBJ1-5	-	TGTGCCAGCAGCCCTGGACGAGGTCAGCCCCAGCATTTT	CASSPGRGQPQHF
-	TRBV28	TRBJ2-3	TRBD2	TGTGCCAGCAGTTTACCCCTAGCGGGGGGGCCAGATACGCAGTATTTT	CASSLPLAGGPDTQYF
once	TRBV7-2	TRBJ2-3	-	TGTGCCAGCAGCTTAAGGTCAAGCACAGATACGCAGTATTTT	CASSLRSSTDTQYF
few	TRBV5-4	TRBJ2-7	-	TGTGCCAGCAGCTTACGGTCCAGCCAAGAGCAGTACTTC	CASSLRSSQEQYF
-	TRBV7-9	TRBJ2-5	TRBD2	TGTGCCAGCAGTATAGGTTCAGCGGGGGGACAAGAGACCCAGTACTTC	CASSIGSAGGQETQYF
once	TRBV19	TRBJ2-7	-	TGTGCCAGTAGTAGGGATGGGGGCGACGAGCAGTACTTC	CASSRDGGDEQYF
-	TRBV7-2	TRBJ2-3	-	TGTGCCAGCGGGGGAAACGGCACAGATACGCAGTATTTT	CASGGNGTDTQYF
-	TRBV7-6	TRBJ2-5	-	TGTGCCAGCGCTTGGGGCGTTGGGGAGACCCAGTACTTC	CASAWGVGETQYF